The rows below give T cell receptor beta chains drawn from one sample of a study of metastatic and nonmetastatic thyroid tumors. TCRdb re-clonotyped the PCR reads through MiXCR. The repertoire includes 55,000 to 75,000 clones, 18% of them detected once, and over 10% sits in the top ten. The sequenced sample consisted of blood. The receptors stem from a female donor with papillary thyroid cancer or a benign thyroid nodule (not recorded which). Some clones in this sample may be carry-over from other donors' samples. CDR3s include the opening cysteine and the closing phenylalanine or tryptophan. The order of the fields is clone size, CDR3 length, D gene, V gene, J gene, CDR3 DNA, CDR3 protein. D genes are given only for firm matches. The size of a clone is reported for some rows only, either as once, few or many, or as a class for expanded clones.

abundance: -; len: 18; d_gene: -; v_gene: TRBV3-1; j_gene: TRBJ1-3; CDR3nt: TGTGCCAGCAGCCAAGCTCCGAACGTGGGGGCGGCTGGAAACACCATATATTTT; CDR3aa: CASSQAPNVGAAGNTIYF
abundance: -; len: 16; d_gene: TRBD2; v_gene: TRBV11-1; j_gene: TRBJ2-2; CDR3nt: TGTGCCAGCAGCCACGCGGGCGGGAGTAACACCGGGGAGCTGTTTTTT; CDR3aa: CASSHAGGSNTGELFF
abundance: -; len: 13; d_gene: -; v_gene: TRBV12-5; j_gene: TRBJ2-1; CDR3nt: TGTGCTAGTGGTTTGGCCGGAGGTGGTGAGCAGTTCTTC; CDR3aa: CASGLAGGGEQFF
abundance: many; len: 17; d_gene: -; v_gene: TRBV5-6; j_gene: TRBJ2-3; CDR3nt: TGTGCCAGCAGCTCAAAACTAGACCCCACCTTCTTCGATACGCAGTATTTT; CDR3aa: CASSSKLDPTFFDTQYF
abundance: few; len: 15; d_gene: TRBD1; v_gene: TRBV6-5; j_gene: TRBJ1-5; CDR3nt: TGTGCCAGCAGTTACTCGATGGACAGGGCCCAGCCCCAGCATTTT; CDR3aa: CASSYSMDRAQPQHF
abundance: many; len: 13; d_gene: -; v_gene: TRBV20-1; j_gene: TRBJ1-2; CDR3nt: TGCAGTGCTCGAGACGGGACCTCGGAGGGCTACACCTTC; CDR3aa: CSARDGTSEGYTF
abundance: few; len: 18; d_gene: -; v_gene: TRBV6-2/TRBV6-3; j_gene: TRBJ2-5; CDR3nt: TGTGCCAGCAGTCGAAGACCCAGGGACGTCTGGTACCAAGAGACCCAGTACTTC; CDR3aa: CASSRRPRDVWYQETQYF
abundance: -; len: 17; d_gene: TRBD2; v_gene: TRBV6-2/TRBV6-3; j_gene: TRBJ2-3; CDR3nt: TGCGCCAGGGTTGTGTCTCAAGGGCTAGCGGGAGTTGGGGCGCAGTATTTT; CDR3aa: CARVVSQGLAGVGAQYF
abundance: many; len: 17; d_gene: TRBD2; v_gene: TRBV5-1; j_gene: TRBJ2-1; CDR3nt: TGCGCCAGCAGCTTGGTTACTAGCGGGAGCTCCTACAATGAGCAGTTCTTC; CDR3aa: CASSLVTSGSSYNEQFF
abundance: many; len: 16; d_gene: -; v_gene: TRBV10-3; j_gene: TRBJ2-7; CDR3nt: TGTGCCATCAGTGAGATACCTGATAATGCGCCCTACGAGCAGTACTTC; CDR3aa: CAISEIPDNAPYEQYF
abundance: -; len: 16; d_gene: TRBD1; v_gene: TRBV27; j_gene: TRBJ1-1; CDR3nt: TGTGCCAGCAGTTCCCAGGGGGCGGGGGTGAACACTGAAGCTTTCTTT; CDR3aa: CASSSQGAGVNTEAFF
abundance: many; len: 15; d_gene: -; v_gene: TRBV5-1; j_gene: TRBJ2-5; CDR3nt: TGCGCCAGCAGCTTGGCCGGGTTAGCGGAAGAGACCCAGTACTTC; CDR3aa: CASSLAGLAEETQYF
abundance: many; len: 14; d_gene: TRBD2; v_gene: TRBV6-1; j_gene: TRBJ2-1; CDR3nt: TGTGCCAGCAGTCTTCGGGGGGTCTGGGTTGAGCAGTTCTTC; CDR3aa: CASSLRGVWVEQFF
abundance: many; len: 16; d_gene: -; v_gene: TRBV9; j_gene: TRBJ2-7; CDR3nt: TGTGCCAGCAGCGAGGGGGAGGGGCTAACCCCCTACGAGCAGTACTTC; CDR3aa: CASSEGEGLTPYEQYF
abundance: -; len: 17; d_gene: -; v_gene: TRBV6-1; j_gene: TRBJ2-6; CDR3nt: TGTGCCAGCAGTGAACAGGGGGGAGGCTCTGGGGCCAACGTCCTGACTTTC; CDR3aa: CASSEQGGGSGANVLTF
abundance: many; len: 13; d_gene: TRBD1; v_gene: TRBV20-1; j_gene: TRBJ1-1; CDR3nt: TGCAGTGGATTTCAGGGGGCCGGCACTGAAGCTTTCTTT; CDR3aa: CSGFQGAGTEAFF
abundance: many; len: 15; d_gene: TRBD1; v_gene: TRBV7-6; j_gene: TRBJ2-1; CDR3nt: TGTGCCAGCAGCCGGACAGGGAACGGGGACAATGAGCAGTTCTTC; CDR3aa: CASSRTGNGDNEQFF
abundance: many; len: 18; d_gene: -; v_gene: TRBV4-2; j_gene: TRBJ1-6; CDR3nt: TGTGCCAGCAGCCAAGATCCCGCCCTGGCAGGGATGGGATCACCCCTCCACTTT; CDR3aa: CASSQDPALAGMGSPLHF
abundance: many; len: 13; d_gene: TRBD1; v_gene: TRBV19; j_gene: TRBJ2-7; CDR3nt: TGTGCCAGTAGTATCGGACAGGTTTACGAGCAGTACTTC; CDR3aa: CASSIGQVYEQYF
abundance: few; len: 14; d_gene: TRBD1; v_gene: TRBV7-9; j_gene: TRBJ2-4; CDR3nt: TGTGCCAGCAGCTTAGTACAGGGGAAAAACATTCAGTACTTC; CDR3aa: CASSLVQGKNIQYF
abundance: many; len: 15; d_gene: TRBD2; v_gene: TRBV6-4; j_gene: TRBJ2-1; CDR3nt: TGTGCCAGCAGTGACGGGACTAGCGGCTACAATGAGCAGTTCTTC; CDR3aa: CASSDGTSGYNEQFF
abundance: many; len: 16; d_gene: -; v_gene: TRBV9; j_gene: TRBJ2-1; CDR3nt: TGTGCCAGCAGCGTAGGAGCAGGGGCCCTACACAATGAGCAGTTCTTC; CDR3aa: CASSVGAGALHNEQFF
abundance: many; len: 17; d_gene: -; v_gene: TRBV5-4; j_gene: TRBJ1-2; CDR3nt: TGTGCCAGCAGCTTTGGGAGAATTGAGGGGGGTGACTATGGCTACACCTTC; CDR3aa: CASSFGRIEGGDYGYTF
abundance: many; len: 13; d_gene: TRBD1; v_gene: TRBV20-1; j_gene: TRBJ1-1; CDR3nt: TGCAGCGGTATAAAACAGGGGGCTTTGGGAGCTTTCTTT; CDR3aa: CSGIKQGALGAFF
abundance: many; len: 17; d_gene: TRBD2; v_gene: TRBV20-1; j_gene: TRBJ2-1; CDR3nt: TGCAGTGCTAGAGATTTCCACTCTAGCGGGAGCTACGGTGAGCAGTTCTTC; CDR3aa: CSARDFHSSGSYGEQFF
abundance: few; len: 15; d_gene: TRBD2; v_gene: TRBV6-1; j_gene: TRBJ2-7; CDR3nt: TGTGCCAGCAGTCGGCCGGGACTAGCGGGGTACGAGCAGTACTTC; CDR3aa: CASSRPGLAGYEQYF
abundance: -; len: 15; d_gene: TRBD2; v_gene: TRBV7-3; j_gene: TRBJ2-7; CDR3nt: TGTGCCAGCAGCATACTAGCGGGGGACTCCTACGAGCAGTACTTC; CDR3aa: CASSILAGDSYEQYF
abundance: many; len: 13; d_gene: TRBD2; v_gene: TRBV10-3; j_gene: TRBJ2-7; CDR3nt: TGTGCCATCAGGCTAGCGGGGGCGGGGGAGCAGTACTTC; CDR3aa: CAIRLAGAGEQYF
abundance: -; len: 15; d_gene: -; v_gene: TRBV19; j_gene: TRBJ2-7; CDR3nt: TGTGCCATTAGTGGCCGGGACGGGGGCCTATACGAGCAGTACTTC; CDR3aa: CAISGRDGGLYEQYF
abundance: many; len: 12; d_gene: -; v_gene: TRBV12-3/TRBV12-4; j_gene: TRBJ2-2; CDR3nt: TGTGCCAGCAGTTTTCGCGGCGGGGAGCTGTTTTTT; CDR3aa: CASSFRGGELFF
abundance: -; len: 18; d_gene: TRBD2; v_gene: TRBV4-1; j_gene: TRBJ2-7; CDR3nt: TGCGCCAGCAGCCAAGCGCAATTCTCAAGCGGGGTTTCCTACGAGCAGTACTTC; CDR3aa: CASSQAQFSSGVSYEQYF
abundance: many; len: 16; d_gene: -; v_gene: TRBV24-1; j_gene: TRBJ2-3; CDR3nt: TGTGCCACCAGTGTCCCGGACACCCTCGGCACAGATACGCAGTATTTT; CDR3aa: CATSVPDTLGTDTQYF
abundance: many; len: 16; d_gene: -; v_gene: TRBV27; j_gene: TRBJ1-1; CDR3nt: TGTGCCAGCAGTTTAAGGGGGGCTGCAACAATCACTGAAGCTTTCTTT; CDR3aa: CASSLRGAATITEAFF
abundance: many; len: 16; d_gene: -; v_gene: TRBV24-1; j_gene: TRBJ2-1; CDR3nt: TGTGCCACCAGTGATTTGAAGGGATACGGATCCAATGAGCAGTTCTTC; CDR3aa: CATSDLKGYGSNEQFF
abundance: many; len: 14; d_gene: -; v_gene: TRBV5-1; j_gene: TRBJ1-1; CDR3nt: TGCGCCAGCAGCTCGGGGACTTCGAACACTGAAGCTTTCTTT; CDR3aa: CASSSGTSNTEAFF
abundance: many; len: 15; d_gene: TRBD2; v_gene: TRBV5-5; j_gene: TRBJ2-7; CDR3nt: TGTGCCAGCAGCTTACCTTCAAGCGGGGTAGGGGAGCAGTACTTC; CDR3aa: CASSLPSSGVGEQYF
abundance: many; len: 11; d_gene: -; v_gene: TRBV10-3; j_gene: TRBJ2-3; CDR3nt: TGTGCCATCGGGAGCACAGATACGCAGTATTTT; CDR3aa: CAIGSTDTQYF
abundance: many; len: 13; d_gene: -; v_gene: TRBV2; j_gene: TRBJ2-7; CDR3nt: TGTGCCAGCAGTGGCACAGGGTATGACGAGCAGTACTTC; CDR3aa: CASSGTGYDEQYF
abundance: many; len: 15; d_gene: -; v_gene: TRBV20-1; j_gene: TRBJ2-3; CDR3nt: TGCAGTGCTCCCGGGGCAGCGTCAAGCACAGATACGCAGTATTTT; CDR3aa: CSAPGAASSTDTQYF
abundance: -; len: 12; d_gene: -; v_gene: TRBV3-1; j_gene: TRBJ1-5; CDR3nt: TGTGCCAGCAGCCCCGGCAATCAGCCCCAGCATTTT; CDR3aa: CASSPGNQPQHF